These T cell receptor beta chains were read from a single sample in a study of T cell repertoires in cytomegalovirus infection. These receptors' antigens are unknown. TCRdb reprocessed the reads with MiXCR, giving one entry per CDR3 protein. The top ten hold approximately 33% of the sample, which has more than 90,000 distinct CDR3 sequences, around 10% seen once. The source material was PBMCs, sequenced either directly or after in vitro stimulation (not recorded which). Source of these receptors: a human donor in good health (CMV status not recorded). Some clones in this sample may be carry-over from other donors' samples. Each CDR3 is given with its conserved first and last residue. D genes are given only for firm matches. Expanded clones are given a class, and other clones once, few, many or no size at all.

V gene	J gene	clone size	D gene	CDR3 protein	CDR3 DNA
TRBV5-6	TRBJ2-5	-	-	CASRDEAAQYF	TGTGCCAGCAGGGACGAAGCGGCCCAGTACTTC
TRBV18	TRBJ2-1	many	-	CASSSTGTGRLNEQFF	TGTGCCAGCTCTTCCACCGGGACTGGTCGCCTCAATGAGCAGTTCTTC
TRBV19	TRBJ2-1	-	TRBD2	CASSRSSGRAYNEQFF	TGTGCCAGTAGTAGGTCTAGCGGGAGGGCCTACAATGAGCAGTTCTTC
TRBV5-8	TRBJ2-3	many	-	CASSVTGTDTQYF	TGTGCCAGCAGCGTTACCGGGACAGATACGCAGTATTTT
TRBV11-3	TRBJ2-1	many	-	CASSPTSYDSREQFF	TGTGCCAGCAGCCCTACTAGCTACGACTCCCGTGAGCAGTTCTTC
TRBV2	TRBJ1-5	few	TRBD1	CASSAGQGNSNQPQHF	TGTGCCAGCAGTGCGGGACAGGGCAATAGCAATCAGCCCCAGCATTTT
TRBV28	TRBJ2-7	few	-	CASRRGVEQYF	TGTGCCAGCAGGAGGGGCGTCGAGCAGTACTTC
TRBV11-3	TRBJ2-5	few	-	CASSVLRGQETQYF	TGTGCCAGCAGCGTGCTCAGAGGCCAAGAGACCCAGTACTTC
TRBV6-2/TRBV6-3	TRBJ1-5	many	-	CASSYSKGNQPQHF	TGTGCCAGCAGTTACTCGAAAGGGAATCAGCCCCAGCATTTT
TRBV7-2	TRBJ2-3	many	-	CASSKGGSADTQYF	TGTGCCAGCTCAAAGGGGGGAAGCGCAGATACGCAGTATTTT
TRBV7-3	TRBJ2-1	many	TRBD2	CASSLSGTRNNNEQFF	TGTGCCAGCAGCTTATCCGGGACTAGGAATAACAATGAGCAGTTCTTC
TRBV7-9	TRBJ2-1	-	TRBD2	CASSLLAGVPHNEQFF	TGTGCCAGCAGCCTACTTGCGGGAGTCCCCCACAATGAGCAGTTCTTC
TRBV7-6	TRBJ2-7	medium-sized	-	CASSLVSGPIPLEQYF	TGTGCCAGCAGCTTAGTCTCCGGGCCTATCCCCCTCGAGCAGTACTTC
TRBV9	TRBJ2-1	many	-	CASSENRDQQYNEQFF	TGTGCCAGCAGCGAAAACCGGGACCAGCAGTACAATGAGCAGTTCTTC
TRBV4-1	TRBJ2-1	-	TRBD2	CASSQERREGREQFF	TGCGCCAGCAGCCAAGAAAGGCGGGAGGGCCGGGAGCAGTTCTTC
TRBV15	TRBJ2-5	few	TRBD1	CATSRINRGEETQYF	TGTGCCACCAGCAGGATCAACAGGGGTGAAGAGACCCAGTACTTC
TRBV7-2	TRBJ2-7	-	-	CASSLMGPEQYF	TGTGCCAGCAGCTTGATGGGCCCCGAGCAGTACTTC
TRBV12-3/TRBV12-4	TRBJ1-3	-	-	CASSLSGNTIYF	TGTGCCAGCAGTTTGTCGGGAAACACCATATATTTT
TRBV30	TRBJ2-5	-	-	CAWTRGVIGETQYF	TGTGCCTGGACTCGGGGCGTTATCGGGGAGACCCAGTACTTC
TRBV5-1	TRBJ2-2	many	TRBD2	CASSVIAGETTGELFF	TGCGCCAGCAGCGTTATAGCGGGAGAGACTACCGGGGAGCTGTTTTTT
TRBV19	TRBJ1-2	few	-	CASSIVEGIYGYTF	TGTGCCAGTAGTATTGTGGAGGGAATCTATGGCTACACCTTC
TRBV6-2/TRBV6-3	TRBJ2-7	few	TRBD2	CASSYSPSGSNEQYF	TGTGCCAGCAGTTACTCCCCTAGCGGGTCCAACGAGCAGTACTTC
TRBV7-8	TRBJ1-5	-	-	CASSLVPYQPQHF	TGTGCCAGCAGCTTAGTTCCGTATCAGCCCCAGCATTTT
TRBV20-1	TRBJ1-2	few	TRBD1	CSVRDRLNYGYTF	TGCAGTGTCCGGGACAGGCTAAACTATGGCTACACCTTC
TRBV6-5	TRBJ2-2	few	-	CASSPGLRHGELFF	TGTGCCAGCAGCCCCGGACTGAGGCACGGGGAGCTGTTTTTT
TRBV6-5	TRBJ1-1	few	-	CASRDSYTEAFF	TGTGCCAGCAGGGACAGTTACACTGAAGCTTTCTTT
TRBV10-3	TRBJ1-2	few	TRBD1	CAISPDRQGDGYTF	TGTGCCATCAGCCCTGATAGACAGGGGGATGGCTACACCTTC
TRBV11-3	TRBJ2-3	many	-	CASRSFGTDTQYF	TGTGCCAGCAGATCCTTTGGGACAGATACGCAGTATTTT
TRBV11-3	TRBJ1-3	few	-	CASSSGTPSGNTIYF	TGTGCCAGCAGCTCCGGGACTCCCTCTGGAAACACCATATATTTT
TRBV6-2/TRBV6-3	TRBJ1-2	many	-	CASSYLSPGRYGYTF	TGTGCCAGCAGTTACCTGTCCCCAGGGCGATATGGCTACACCTTC
TRBV20-1	TRBJ2-7	many	-	CSAREAGGSAAYEQYF	TGCAGTGCTAGAGAAGCCGGCGGTAGCGCCGCCTACGAGCAGTACTTC
TRBV29-1	TRBJ1-4	-	-	CSVEVNGANEKLFF	TGCAGCGTTGAAGTCAATGGGGCTAATGAAAAACTGTTTTTT
TRBV12-3/TRBV12-4	TRBJ1-1	many	-	CASSLGRLTEAFF	TGTGCCAGCAGTTTAGGGCGACTCACTGAAGCTTTCTTT
TRBV6-6	TRBJ2-5	few	-	CASSYDIGLQETQYF	TGTGCCAGCAGTTACGATATTGGCCTGCAAGAGACCCAGTACTTC
TRBV10-3	TRBJ2-3	few	TRBD1	CAIDDRTGGNTDTQYF	TGTGCCATCGATGATCGGACAGGGGGAAACACAGATACGCAGTATTTT